This passage covers 20 T cell receptor beta chains from one sample sequenced in a study of CD8 T cells in Susac syndrome. Random hexamers primed reverse transcription of 0.5 to 1 ug RNA. TCRdb passed the immunoSEQ multiplex PCR reads through MiXCR, listing each CDR3 protein once. Of under 80,000 distinct CDR3 sequences listed, 85% to 95% are singletons. Source material: CD4+ T cells from PBMCs. These receptors all stem from a human donor with Susac syndrome.

This sequence joins TRBV2 and TRBJ2-7; D possibly uses TRBD1 or TRBD2 (5 bases each). Looked up from germline, CDR1 is SNHLY and CDR2 is FYNNEI. The CDR3 has 14 residues. V lost 8 bases and J 3 bases, leaving 17 bases between the germline ends. The DNA for the CDR3 is TGTGCCAGCGGCCGGGACCAAAAAAGCTACGAGCAGTACTTC. This encodes CASGRDQKSYEQYF.

The V call is TRBV30, the J call TRBJ2-1, with 9 bases that match TRBD2. Germline CDR1 GTSNPN, CDR2 SVGIG (reference sequence). The CDR3 length is 16 residues. The V and J ends lost 2 bases and 7 bases, in that order; junction bases with no gene match: 12. The CDR3 DNA sequence: TGTGCCTGGAGTTTTGTGTTAGCGGGAGAGGGAAATGAGCAGTTCTTC. Amino acids: CAWSFVLAGEGNEQFF.

This clonotype has more than one count but fewer than ten. The J gene is TRBJ1-4, the V gene TRBV12-3 or TRBV12-4, with D possibly TRBD1 on 5 matching bases. CDR3 length equals 13 residues. With 8 bases removed from V and 11 bases from J, the gap between germline ends came to 18 bases. CDR3 protein: CASRENAGGKLFF. The CDR3 nucleotides read TGTGCCAGCCGCGAAAACGCCGGGGGGAAACTGTTTTTT.

V is TRBV6-1 and J is TRBJ2-1, with 10 nucleotides matching TRBD2. The germline V gene has CDR1 MNHNS and CDR2 SASEGT. The CDR3 is 18 residues long. Trimming removed 5 bases from V and 10 bases from J; junction bases left unmatched: 20. The CDR3 DNA is TGTGCCAGCAGTCCGAGGGGACTTAGCGGGGGGACCCCGGGGGAGCAGTTCTTC. This codes for CASSPRGLSGGTPGEQFF.

The chain links TRBV24-1 to TRBJ1-2; D uncertain. The CDR3 consists of 15 residues. Deletions cut 3 bases from V and 6 bases from J, with 16 bases between. CDR1 and CDR2 from the germline V gene are KGHDR and SFDVKD. The CDR3, as DNA: TGTGCCACCAGTGATCCGGGCCAAACCCCAGATGGCTACACCTTC. Amino acids: CATSDPGQTPDGYTF.

The genes are TRBV5-1 and TRBJ1-2; TRBD1 matches at 7 bases. V lost 5 bases, J lost 5 bases, and 9 bases stayed unmatched. This CDR3 has 14 amino acids. Looked up from germline, CDR1 is SGHRS and CDR2 is YFSETQ. DNA of the CDR3: TGCGCCAGCAGTCCTCTCGGGACAGATTATGGCTACACCTTC. Residues: CASSPLGTDYGYTF.

The chain links TRBV5-6 to TRBJ2-5, with D uncertain. V shed 0 bases and J shed 9 bases, with 12 bases lying between them. Germline assignment: CDR1 SGHDT and CDR2 YYEEEE. The CDR3 contains 13 residues. This chain's CDR3 is CASSLGTAEAQYF. The DNA for the CDR3 is TGTGCCAGCAGCTTGGGTACAGCCGAGGCCCAGTACTTC.

This clonotype was observed a handful of times. This chain joins TRBV20-1 and TRBJ1-5; the D gene is possibly TRBD1 (5 bases). V gave up 3 bases and J gave up 4 bases, with 10 bases separating them. The CDR3 is made up of 13 amino acids. Germline V gene lookup returns CDR1 DFQATT and CDR2 SNEGSKA (reference sequence). The CDR3 sequence is CSARGLGNQPQHF. In nucleotides, the CDR3 is TGCAGTGCTAGGGGACTGGGGAATCAGCCCCAGCATTTT.

V and J are TRBV5-1 and TRBJ2-1, with a weak D call TRBD2 (6 bases). The CDR3 loop spans 16 amino acids. V dropped 6 bases and J dropped 4 bases, with 20 bases sitting between them. Germline CDR1 is SGHRS and CDR2 is YFSETQ. The CDR3 bases are TGCGCCAGCACCCCGTGGGGAGGTGGCTGGTACAATGAGCAGTTCTTC. Its translation is CASTPWGGGWYNEQFF.

The chain is built from TRBV13 and TRBJ1-1, with a possible D match to TRBD1 (6 bases). Looked up from germline, CDR1 is PRHDT and CDR2 is FYEKMQ (reference sequence). V was trimmed by 2 bases and J by 6 bases, leaving 16 bases between them. CDR3 length equals 15 residues. CDR3 coding DNA: TGTGCCAGCAGCTTACAGGGGCCCGTGGGGGCTGAAGCTTTCTTT. This gives the protein CASSLQGPVGAEAFF.

The chain employs TRBV12-3 or TRBV12-4 and TRBJ2-4, with D perhaps TRBD2 (5 bases). The CDR3 has 14 amino acids. V dropped 8 bases and J dropped 0 bases, with 11 bases sitting between them. CDR3 bases: TGTGCCAGCGGGGAGACACTAGCCAAAAACATTCAGTACTTC. It specifies CASGETLAKNIQYF.

The rearrangement uses TRBV5-4 and TRBJ2-5; TRBD2 aligns across 7 bases. The V gene end was trimmed by 6 bases and the J gene end by 3 bases; junction bases not matched to a gene: 5. The CDR3 is made up of 13 amino acids. Germline values: CDR1 SGHNT, CDR2 YYREEE (reference sequence). CDR3 nucleotides: TGTGCCAGCAACGCGGGACTAAAAGAGACCCAGTACTTC. It specifies CASNAGLKETQYF.

This chain uses TRBV12-3 or TRBV12-4 with TRBJ2-3; maybe TRBD1 (7 bases). CDR3 length: 15 residues. Trimming left V 6 bases short and J 0 bases short, with 13 bases between. The CDR3: CASSLEGASTDTQYF. The CDR3 DNA sequence: TGTGCCAGCAGCCTGGAGGGGGCAAGCACAGATACGCAGTATTTT.

The V call is TRBV30, the J call TRBJ1-2; D unclear. The germline CDR1 and CDR2 sequences are GTSNPN and SVGIG (reference sequence). Trimming removed 2 bases at V and 4 bases at J, with 11 bases between. The CDR3 spans 13 residues. CDR3: CAWSFFGIYGYTF. The DNA of the CDR3 is TGTGCCTGGAGTTTCTTTGGGATCTATGGCTACACCTTC.

This chain links TRBV7-2 with TRBJ1-1, with D possibly being TRBD1 (5 bases). From germline, CDR1 is SGHTA and CDR2 FQGNSA. This CDR3 is 14 amino acids long. Trimming cost V 0 bases and J 3 bases, with 8 bases left between them. This CDR3 reads CASSLAKGYTEAFF. The CDR3 DNA reads TGTGCCAGCAGCTTAGCGAAGGGGTACACTGAAGCTTTCTTT.

CDR3 sequence reads: CASSFRTTNNEQFF. In DNA form, the CDR3 reads TGTGCCAGCAGTTTCCGGACAACAAACAATGAGCAGTTCTTC. This chain links TRBV12-3 or TRBV12-4 with TRBJ2-1, with a tentative D call TRBD1 (5 bases). Trimming removed 3 bases from V and 5 bases from J, with 11 bases in between. The CDR3 totals 14 residues.

This chain joins TRBV4-2 and TRBJ1-2; the match to TRBD1 covers 8 bases. Losses at the gene ends were 0 bases for V and 8 bases for J; bases not matched to a gene: 14. Germline CDR1 is LGHNA and CDR2 is YNFKEQ. CDR3 length: 17 amino acids. CDR3 coding DNA: TGTGCCAGCAGCCAAGATAGGGTTGAGGACAGGGCAAGAGGCTACACCTTC. It is translated as CASSQDRVEDRARGYTF.

The J gene is TRBJ1-1, the V gene TRBV15; a weak D match, TRBD1 (5 bases). CDR1 is LNHNV and CDR2 is YYDKDF in the germline V gene (reference sequence). CDR3 length equals 15 residues. V lost 0 bases, J lost 4 bases, and 12 bases lay in between. The CDR3 DNA reads TGTGCCACCAGCAGAGACCTGGGGGGAGGCACTGAAGCTTTCTTT. It translates to CATSRDLGGGTEAFF.

This clonotype was picked up one time. The gene calls are TRBV7-9 and TRBJ2-5; D unresolved. The CDR3 length is 13 residues. Trimming shortened V by 3 bases and J by 3 bases, and 8 bases separated the two germline ends. Germline V gene data show CDR1 as SEHNR and CDR2 as FQNEAQ (reference sequence). CDR3 coding DNA: TGTGCCAGCAGCTTCGGCCTTAAAGAGACCCAGTACTTC. Translation: CASSFGLKETQYF. Based on the CDR3 plus reference TRBV7-9 and TRBJ2-5, the full variable domain is DTGVSQNPRHKITKRGQNVTFRCDPISEHNRLYWYRQTLGQGPEFLTYFQNEAQLEKSRLLSDRFSAERPKGSFSTLEIQRTEQGDSAMYLCASSFGLKETQYFGPGTRLLVL.

This chain's CDR3 is CASSVTGGIYGYTF. CDR3 nucleotides: TGTGCCAGTAGCGTTACCGGAGGGATATATGGCTACACCTTC. V and J are TRBV27 and TRBJ1-2; the D is unclear. Trimming cost V 9 bases and J 5 bases, with 19 bases left between them. Germline V CDR1 and CDR2: MNHEY, SMNVEV (reference sequence). This CDR3 spans 14 amino acids.